This T cell receptor (beta chain) came from a study of cytomegalovirus exposure and HLA in healthy donors (dated by TCRdb to about 2017). Regarding the research as a whole: In an earlier analysis of some 550 of the donors, about 260 Gb of sequence data and about 110 million unique TCR beta sequences from about 179 million T cells were reported. On average, roughly 250,000 unique TCR beta nucleotide sequences were sequenced per donor among a few hundred genotyped donors of the cohort, with roughly 18% of those sequences being non-productive. Among the roughly 430 genotyped donors, around 81% belonged to the genetic ancestry cluster associated with self-reported Caucasian donors. A separate validation cohort of approximately 130 different subjects was used in addition to the roughly 720-subject first cohort. An early release that covered fewer than 800 HLA-typed donors contained approximately 300 gigabases of sequencing data and tens of millions of unique TCR sequences. The aim of the study was to test whether cataloging public T cell receptors could identify signatures of past pathogen exposure. Using immunosequencing, the study profiled T cell repertoires from 640 or so subjects and related those repertoires to cytomegalovirus serostatus. Every repertoire in the discovery cohort had been generated on one and the same sequencing platform. HLA typing covered class I and class II loci at four-digit resolution. Alongside the repertoire data, information on donor age, sex, ethnicity and CMV serostatus was compiled. Because of strong linkage in the cohort, roughly 5 DR-DQ haplotypes were treated as single units for association and clustering. A later genetic analysis took genome-wide SNP genotypes for about 65% of the roughly 670 donors and used that subset as a discovery cohort. The study combined high-throughput TCR immunosequencing, statistical association of individual TCRs with disease status, and machine learning to predict cytomegalovirus infection status. A later analysis re-examined previously published TCR beta repertoires from more than 550 donors and added high-resolution HLA genotyping to investigate patterns of TCR occurrence. Rather than using new phenotypic data, the later analysis identified candidate immune exposures from TCR beta sequences and from how often those sequences occurred across donors. Typing coverage varied by locus: roughly 629-640 donors for A, B, C, DRB1 and DQB1; more than 500 for DQA1; more than 600 for DPA1; around 490 for DPB1. An earlier analysis of 587 of the donors used high-throughput TCR beta sequencing to judge whether each TCR beta V gene segment behaved as functional or pseudogenic. What the work shows at the level of the full study, not this receptor alone: Presence/absence analyses assumed roughly uniform sequencing depth across donors, an assumption that may not hold. In a later analysis, several top co-occurrence clusters were reported to appear linked to parvovirus B19, influenza, CMV and Epstein-Barr virus. Broadly in line with IMGT annotations, most TCR beta V segments showed up in productive rearrangements about 87% or about 30% of the time in an earlier analysis of 587 of the donors. Cytomegalovirus status was reported to be diagnosed by the classifier with high specificity and sensitivity in both the original and validation cohorts. Compared with equally common non-associated chains, HLA-associated TCR beta chains in a later analysis were more clonally expanded and had lower generation probabilities. HLA typing was unavailable for some donors at each locus, so association tests used only the typed subset. Because the 87-base-pair reads could not distinguish some IMGT-functional V segments, including TRBV6-2 and TRBV6-3, those segments were excluded. According to a later analysis, most CMV-associated TCR beta chains appeared to be HLA-restricted, and the HLA associations seemed to be driven largely by CMV exposure. The authors suggested that the approach could potentially be generalized to other disease states and immunological phenotypes. Only TCR beta chains were sequenced in this cohort, and the absence of alpha or paired-chain data limited detectable features. In the study, 164 TCR beta chains were listed as associated with cytomegalovirus. A later genetic analysis associated a missense DCLRE1C variant with V-gene and J-gene trimming of TCR beta chains, and an independent cohort replicated the association. A cluster of highly shared sequence variants was judged likely to be a technical artifact of the sequencing pipeline. According to a later genetic analysis, donors in an Asian-associated ancestry cluster had fewer N-insertions in productive TCRs than the roughly 700-donor mean. While some public TCRs were present in many individuals, most TCR sequences turned up only very rarely across donors. Assigning TCR associations to individual alleles was difficult when HLA alleles, especially DR and DQ, strongly co-occurred. A later analysis associated 16,951 TCR beta sequences with specific HLA alleles at a false discovery rate of 0.05. Linkage disequilibrium might explain the correlated functional status among segregating V segments, but an unknown experimental factor could not be excluded. In a later analysis, TCR association rates were found to vary across HLA loci, with the most associated TCRs seen for DRB1 alleles and the fewest for HLA-C alleles. The earlier analysis of some 540 of the donors excluded 15 to 20 rarely observed V segments, including chromosome 9 orphons, because counts were too low. Immune exposure information for the cohort was limited to CMV serostatus. A further reported finding was that TCR beta sequences accurately predicted the HLA-A and HLA-B alleles for most subjects in the first cohort. A few of the identified cytomegalovirus-associated TCR beta chains were confirmed in vitro to be specific for cytomegalovirus antigens.

Notes on this clone: This clone's antigen is unknown. Base qualities are not at hand, and no much larger clone is one base apart.

The cohort consisted of some 670 healthy bone marrow donors. Cohort members were all nominally healthy when sampled, although unrecorded immune exposures were likely present. The donor was CMV seronegative and belonged to the group of over 350 seronegative cohort members. Every donor gave a peripheral blood sample, and the peripheral blood mononuclear cells from that sample were used for TCR beta sequencing. The Qiagen DNeasy Blood Extraction Kit was used to extract genomic DNA from the blood cell samples. The germline ends are 15 bases apart after V is trimmed by 6 bases and J by 7 bases. The CDR3 starts with the cysteine, ends with the phenylalanine, and has 13 residues. Solely the CDR3 DNA is kept, with 39 bases framed from the first base. CDR1 and CDR2, looked up from the germline V gene, are LGHNT and FRNRAP. To prepare the library, the immunoSEQ multiplex PCR assay was applied. A mixture of 60 forward primers for TCR Vbeta segments and 13 reverse primers for TCR Jbeta segments was used in the multiplex PCR. The CDR3 region of rearranged TCR beta genes was amplified from genomic DNA by a multiplex PCR assay. The Illumina HiSeq System was used to sequence the amplified TCR beta libraries as 87-base-pair reads. In the original analysis: A later analysis tallied 75 million to 85 million unique TCR beta chains across the approximately 670 repertoires, and 10 million to 11 million of those chains were shared by two or more donors. Raw reads were error-corrected and collapsed into unique sequences by a nearest-neighbor algorithm in which closely related sequences were merged to remove PCR and sequencing errors. To assign V, D and J gene segments, CDR3 sequences were aligned to IMGT reference sequences. For a sequence to be retained, at least a six-nucleotide match to both a V gene segment and a J gene segment was required. Rearrangements were called productive when the CDR3 lacked stop codons and stayed in frame with V and J; all others were non-productive. CDR3 was defined by IMGT convention, running from the second conserved V-encoded cysteine to the conserved J-encoded phenylalanine. In an earlier analysis of 500 to 650 of the donors, sequences lacking an unambiguous match to a single V gene segment were excluded. An earlier analysis of 587 of the donors classified V segments as functional when productive rearrangements were above 56.7% and as segregating when the standard deviation between donors was above 5%. A statistical classification framework was developed to diagnose cytomegalovirus status using the catalog of TCR beta chain sequences. A later analysis assigned V and J genes by comparing TCR nucleotide sequences with IMGT/GENE-DB human TR gene sequences. Using the TCRdist pipeline, a later analysis assigned CDR3 sequences along with most-parsimonious VDJ recombination scenarios. In a later analysis, each TCR beta chain was defined by its CDR3 amino acid sequence together with its V-gene family, and reads lacking a unique V-gene family were excluded. As a way to deal with suspected cross-contamination and a sequencing artifact, a later analysis dropped 450 to 600 nucleotide sequences that were highly shared and had low generation probability. In a later analysis, a clonal expansion index for each public chain was calculated from normalized within-repertoire ranks of inferred template counts. A later analysis computed generation probabilities with a VDJ recombination model fitted to out-of-frame rearrangements, and checked the results against IGoR. A later analysis scored TCR-TCR, TCR-HLA and TCR-CMV co-occurrence with hypergeometric tests, applying a repertoire-size bias correction to TCR pairs. A later analysis estimated false discovery rates by permuting HLA or CMV assignments 20 times. In a later analysis, co-occurring TCRs were grouped with DBSCAN, and TCRdist sequence similarity was added when clustering was performed within HLA-allele-positive subsets. Repertoires with fewer than 30,000 or more than 120,000 public chains, plus five repertoires with anomalous nucleotide sharing, were excluded from co-occurrence clustering. TCRdb took this table from immuneACCESS and kept in-frame rearrangements with V and J called. Such tables lack part of the clones; where checked against another copy, unresolved V genes explain under half of the gap, and the rest is unexplained. D and trimming come from the DNA, and the V and J calls and clone size come from that table. The sample includes about 110,000 clones, with roughly 82% observed a single time. Jointly, the top ten make up about 1.5% of the sample.

Recombination joined TRBV12-5 with TRBJ2-5, with TRBD2 tentatively as D gene (5 bases match). The receptor comes from a man aged 45-65 years in good health and CMV-seronegative. The sequenced sample was PBMCs. The DNA is TGTGCTAGTGGCCAAGGGCCGGGGTGGACCCAGTACTTC. It translates as CASGQGPGWTQYF.